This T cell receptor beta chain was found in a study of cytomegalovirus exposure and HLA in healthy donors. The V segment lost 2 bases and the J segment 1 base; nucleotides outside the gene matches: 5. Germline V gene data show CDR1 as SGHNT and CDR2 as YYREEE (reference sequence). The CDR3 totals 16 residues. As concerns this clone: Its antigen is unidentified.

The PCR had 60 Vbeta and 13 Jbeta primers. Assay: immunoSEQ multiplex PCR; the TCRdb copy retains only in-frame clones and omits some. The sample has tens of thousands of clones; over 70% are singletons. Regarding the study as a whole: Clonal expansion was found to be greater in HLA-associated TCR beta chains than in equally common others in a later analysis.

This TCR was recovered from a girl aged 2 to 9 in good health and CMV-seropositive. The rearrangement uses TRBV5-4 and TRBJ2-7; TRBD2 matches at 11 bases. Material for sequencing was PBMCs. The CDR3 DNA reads TGTGCCAGCAGCTTTACTAGCGGGAGTGTATCCTACGAGCAGTACTTC. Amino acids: CASSFTSGSVSYEQYF.